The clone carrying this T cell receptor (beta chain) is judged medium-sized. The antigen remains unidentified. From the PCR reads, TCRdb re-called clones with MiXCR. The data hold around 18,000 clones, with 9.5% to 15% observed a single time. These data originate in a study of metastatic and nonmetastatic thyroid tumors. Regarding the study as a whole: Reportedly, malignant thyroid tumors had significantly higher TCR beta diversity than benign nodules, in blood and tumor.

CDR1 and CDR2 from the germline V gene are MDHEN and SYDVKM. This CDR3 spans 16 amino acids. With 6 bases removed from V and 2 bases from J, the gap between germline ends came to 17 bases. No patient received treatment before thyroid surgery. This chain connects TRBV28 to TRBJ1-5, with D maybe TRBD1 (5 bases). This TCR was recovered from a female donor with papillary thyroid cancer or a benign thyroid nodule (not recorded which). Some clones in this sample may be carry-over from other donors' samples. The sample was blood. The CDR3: CASRGPQRRGNQPQHF. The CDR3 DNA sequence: TGTGCCAGCAGGGGGCCCCAAAGACGAGGCAATCAGCCCCAGCATTTT.